These T cell receptor beta chains were read from a single sample in a study of cytomegalovirus exposure and HLA in healthy donors. Clones were read by immunoSEQ multiplex PCR, and TCRdb kept only the in-frame ones, dropping some. Of around 180,000 clones listed, around 86% were seen once; the top ten hold 1.5% to 2%. Sequencing was performed on PBMCs. Receptors were obtained from a young woman in good health and CMV-seronegative. Both conserved end residues are trimmed from each CDR3.

v_call | cdr3_aa
TRBV6-5 | ASSYEAGGTDTQY
TRBV7-2 | ASSLLVDSYGYT
TRBV11-3 | ASSKRSASGSYEQY
TRBV2 | ASSGRPQGPGYTEAF
TRBV19 | ASSSSGARETQY
TRBV10-1 | ASSGEGGREKLF
TRBV20-1 | SAELQETQY
TRBV19 | ASSSRQYTSTGELF
TRBV6-5 | ASSVSYEQY
TRBV30 | AWSAVRGIGYSNQPQH
TRBV19 | ASSLHQQETQY
TRBV25-1 | ASSGGDRGGGLEQY
TRBV5-6 | ASRPSSGRGETQY
TRBV5-1 | ASSRWTGHNEQF
TRBV6-5 | ASSVGGLNEKLF
TRBV29-1 | SVERTGRTGLGEQY
TRBV4-1 | ASSQGQGFNEKLF
TRBV2 | ASSDERNSPLH
TRBV30 | AGGRDTQY
TRBV4-1 | ASSRGYEQY
TRBV4-3 | ASSQDLGLAASSGANVLT
TRBV5-4 | ASSPAPGSYNEQF
TRBV7-3 | ASSPRGGRYNEQF
TRBV7-9 | ASSVGGGLNTGELF
TRBV6-5 | ATSTGTDVPQH
TRBV6-6 | ASSYPRTGPNTEAF
TRBV7-9 | ASTLGTGSLEQY
TRBV11-3 | ASVLGRGRGYEQY
TRBV6-1 | ASSEYYNEQF
TRBV27 | ASSFAGGIYNEQF
TRBV7-6 | ASSLETSGSYEQY
TRBV10-3 | AISERVNEQF
TRBV6-1 | ASSVTGEGQPQH
TRBV6-6 | ASSQGQEVAEQY
TRBV4-1 | ASSQGIIVSNEQF
TRBV21-1 | ASSQGVGGELF
TRBV4-1 | ASSHSGTGNTEAF
TRBV19 | ASSIGRGITDTQY
TRBV12-5 | ASGLAGHSPLH
TRBV4-3 | ASSYSGTYNEQF
TRBV7-2 | ASSTTVDTQY
TRBV6-5 | ASSYGGAQHYGYT
TRBV11-3 | ASSLGPGQGGFEQY
TRBV6-1 | ASWGLAGNEQF